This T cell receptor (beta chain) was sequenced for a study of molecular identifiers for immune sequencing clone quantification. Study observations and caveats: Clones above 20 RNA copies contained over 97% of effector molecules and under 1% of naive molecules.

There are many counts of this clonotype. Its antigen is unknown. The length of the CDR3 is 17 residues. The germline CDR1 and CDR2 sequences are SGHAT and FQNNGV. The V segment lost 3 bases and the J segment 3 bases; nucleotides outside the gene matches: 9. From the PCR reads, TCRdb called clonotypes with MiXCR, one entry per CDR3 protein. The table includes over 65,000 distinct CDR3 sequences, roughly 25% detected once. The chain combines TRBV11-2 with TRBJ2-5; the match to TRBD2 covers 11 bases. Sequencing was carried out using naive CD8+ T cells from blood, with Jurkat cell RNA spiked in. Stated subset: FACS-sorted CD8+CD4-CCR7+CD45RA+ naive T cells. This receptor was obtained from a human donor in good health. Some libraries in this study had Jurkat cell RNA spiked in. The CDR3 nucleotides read TGTGCCAGCAGCTTTCTCCGGACTAGCGGGTCAGAAGAGACCCAGTACTTC. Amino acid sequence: CASSFLRTSGSEETQYF.